The present entry profiles one TCR beta chain with its context. This clone was observed once. Its antigen target is currently unknown. Per-nucleotide qualities are absent, and no much larger clonotype sits a single base away. This entry comes from a study of blood T cell repertoires in COVID-19 (dated by TCRdb to 2020 to 2021). About the full investigation: Samples covering the acute and convalescent phases of COVID-19 were provided by collaborators in the United States, Italy and Spain. Where available, HLA class I and class II types were obtained from metadata supplied by the sample provider rather than from assay-based typing. The material from the prospective study consisted of cDNA or gDNA derived from T cells, B-cell-depleted T cells, or PBMCs. Sample metadata almost always included a de-identified subject ID, COVID-19 status, age in years and sex. A freely available public database, intended as a resource for researchers studying the immune response to SARS-CoV-2, is where the repertoires were released. Subjects who had been exposed to COVID-19, were actively infected with it, or had recovered from it provided the deeply sampled blood TCRbeta repertoires that made up the dataset. Samples came from the ongoing ImmuneRACE study (first 160 participants) plus 1,254 subjects from 6 global collaborators. Results and caveats for the whole study, not just this receptor: The amount of clinical and demographic metadata varied by source and participant and was provided uncurated.

The immunoSEQ Assay, a bias-controlled multiplex PCR, was used to amplify TCRbeta CDR3 regions from genomic DNA. On the authors' methods: Nucleated cell counts per sample were estimated from amplification of reference gene primers within the assay. To quantify the absolute abundance of each unique TCRbeta CDR3 rearrangement, sequence reads were collapsed and filtered. Productive Simpson clonality was computed per sample as the square root of Simpson's diversity index over productive rearrangements. This is the immuneACCESS table as TCRdb keeps it, with only in-frame sequences that have V and J called. A part of the clones is gone; compared with another copy, unresolved V genes explain less than half, and the rest is unexplained. Clone size and V and J calls were adopted from that table, with D and trimming inferred from the DNA. A total of about 250,000 clones appear in this sample, around 86% of them only once. The leading ten clones occupy roughly 6.2% of the sample.

V loses 3 bases at its end and J loses 2 bases; junction bases beyond the gene matches: 4. The germline V gene supplies CDR1 SGHRS and CDR2 YFSETQ. The CDR3 runs 15 residues from the cysteine to the phenylalanine. Kept here is only the CDR3 DNA, which spans 45 bases and is read in frame from base 1. At one collaborating source in Seattle, patients were enrolled during active infection and were followed longitudinally through the course of disease. Each collaborating institution followed its own protocols to collect whole blood in K2EDTA tubes. For TCRbeta analysis, collaborators shipped samples as frozen whole blood, isolated PBMCs, or DNA extracted from either of those sample types.

The chain employs TRBV5-1 and TRBJ2-2; the junction holds 7 bases that match TRBD1. The TCR sequence derives from a woman over 75 with COVID-19, enrolled during active disease. Sequenced material: peripheral blood. The CDR3 protein sequence reads: CASSWGQRNTGELFF. The nucleotide sequence reads as follows: TGCGCCAGCAGCTGGGGACAGAGAAACACCGGGGAGCTGTTTTTT.